What follows describes a single T cell receptor beta chain. CDR1 and CDR2 from the germline V gene are SQVTM and ANQGSEA. The CDR3 spans 13 residues. The V gene lost 0 bases and the J gene lost 7 bases, with 11 bases spanning the gap. The data stem from a study of cytomegalovirus exposure and HLA in healthy donors. With 60 Vbeta and 13 Jbeta primers, the PCR was carried out. Method: immunoSEQ multiplex PCR; TCRdb's copy keeps in-frame clones and lacks some. The sample lists approximately 170,000 clones; roughly 79% were seen once. The sequence was obtained from a middle-aged woman in good health and CMV-seronegative. The chain carries TRBV29-1 and TRBJ2-3, with D maybe TRBD1 (5 bases). Specimen: PBMCs. The CDR3 loop reads CSVEDQRGNTQYF. The CDR3 coding sequence is TGCAGCGTTGAAGATCAAAGGGGAAATACGCAGTATTTT.